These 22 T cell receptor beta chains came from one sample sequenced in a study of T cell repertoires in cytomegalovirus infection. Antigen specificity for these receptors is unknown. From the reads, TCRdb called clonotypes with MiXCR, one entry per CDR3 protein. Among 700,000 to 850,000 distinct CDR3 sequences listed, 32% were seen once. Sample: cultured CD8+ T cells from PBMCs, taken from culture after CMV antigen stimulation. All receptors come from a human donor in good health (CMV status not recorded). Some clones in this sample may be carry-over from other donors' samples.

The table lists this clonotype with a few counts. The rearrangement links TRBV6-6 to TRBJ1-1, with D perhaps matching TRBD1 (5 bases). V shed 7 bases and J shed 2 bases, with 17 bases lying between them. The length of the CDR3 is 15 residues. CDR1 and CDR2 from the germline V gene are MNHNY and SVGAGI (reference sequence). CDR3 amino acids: CASTFSLDRNTEAFF. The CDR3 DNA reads TGTGCCAGCACCTTCTCCTTAGACAGAAACACTGAAGCTTTCTTT.

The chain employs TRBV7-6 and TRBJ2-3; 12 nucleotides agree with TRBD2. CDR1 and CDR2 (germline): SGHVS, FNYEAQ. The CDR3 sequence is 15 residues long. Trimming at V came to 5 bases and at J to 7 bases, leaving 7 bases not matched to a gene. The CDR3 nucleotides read TGTGCCAGCAGCCCTAGCGGGGGGGCGGGGAATACGCAGTATTTT. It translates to CASSPSGGAGNTQYF.

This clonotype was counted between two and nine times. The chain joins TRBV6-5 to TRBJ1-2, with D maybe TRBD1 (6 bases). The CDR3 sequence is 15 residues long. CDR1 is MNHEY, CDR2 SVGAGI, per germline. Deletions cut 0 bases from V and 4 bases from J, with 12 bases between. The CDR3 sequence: CASSYSLQGPYGYTF. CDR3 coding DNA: TGTGCCAGCAGTTACTCCTTACAGGGACCCTATGGCTACACCTTC.

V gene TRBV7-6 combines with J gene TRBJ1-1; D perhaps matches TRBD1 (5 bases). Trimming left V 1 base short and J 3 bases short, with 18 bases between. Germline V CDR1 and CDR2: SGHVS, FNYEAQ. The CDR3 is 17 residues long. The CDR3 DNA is TGTGCCAGCAGCTTAGAAATCGGGGGTGGGAGGGACACTGAAGCTTTCTTT. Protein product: CASSLEIGGGRDTEAFF.

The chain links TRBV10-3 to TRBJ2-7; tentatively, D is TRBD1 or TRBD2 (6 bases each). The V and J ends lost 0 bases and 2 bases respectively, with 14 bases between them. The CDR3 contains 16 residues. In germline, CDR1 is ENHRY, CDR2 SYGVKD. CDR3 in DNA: TGTGCCATCAGTGAGTCATGGGGGGCTGTAGCCTACGAGCAGTACTTC. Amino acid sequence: CAISESWGAVAYEQYF.

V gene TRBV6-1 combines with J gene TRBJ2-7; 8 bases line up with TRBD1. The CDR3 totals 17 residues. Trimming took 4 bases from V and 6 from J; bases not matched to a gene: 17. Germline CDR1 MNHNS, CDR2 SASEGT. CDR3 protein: CASSGEDRVFPTSEQYF. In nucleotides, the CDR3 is TGTGCCAGCAGTGGGGAGGACAGGGTATTTCCGACGAGCGAGCAGTACTTC.

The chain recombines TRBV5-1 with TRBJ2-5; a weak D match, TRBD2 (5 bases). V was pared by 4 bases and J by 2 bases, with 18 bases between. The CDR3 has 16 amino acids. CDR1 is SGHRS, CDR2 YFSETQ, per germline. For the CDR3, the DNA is TGCGCCAGCAGCGTTCCCCCTACGGGGTCACAAGAGACCCAGTACTTC. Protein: CASSVPPTGSQETQYF.

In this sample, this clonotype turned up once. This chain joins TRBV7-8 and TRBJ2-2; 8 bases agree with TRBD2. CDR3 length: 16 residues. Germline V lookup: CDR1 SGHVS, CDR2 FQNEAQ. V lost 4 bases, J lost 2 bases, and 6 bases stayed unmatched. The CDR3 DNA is TGTGCCAGCAGCTCCCGGCGGGGGGACAACACCGGGGAGCTGTTTTTT. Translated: CASSSRRGDNTGELFF.

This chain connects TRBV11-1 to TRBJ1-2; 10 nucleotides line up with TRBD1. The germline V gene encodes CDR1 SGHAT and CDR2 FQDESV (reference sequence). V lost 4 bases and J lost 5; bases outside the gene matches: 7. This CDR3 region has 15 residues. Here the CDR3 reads CASSSGTGEGYGYTF. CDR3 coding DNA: TGTGCCAGCAGCTCCGGGACAGGGGAAGGTTATGGCTACACCTTC.

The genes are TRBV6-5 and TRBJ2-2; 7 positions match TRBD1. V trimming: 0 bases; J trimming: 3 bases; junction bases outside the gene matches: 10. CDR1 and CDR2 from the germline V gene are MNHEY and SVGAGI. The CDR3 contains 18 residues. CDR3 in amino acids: CASSYSDMRGLDTGELFF. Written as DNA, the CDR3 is TGTGCCAGCAGTTACTCGGATATGAGGGGGCTCGACACCGGGGAGCTGTTTTTT.

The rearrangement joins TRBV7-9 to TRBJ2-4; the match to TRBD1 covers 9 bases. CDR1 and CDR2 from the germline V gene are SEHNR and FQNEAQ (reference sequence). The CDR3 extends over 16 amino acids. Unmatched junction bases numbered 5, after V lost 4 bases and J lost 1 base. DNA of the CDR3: TGTGCCAGCAGCTCACGGACAGGGGAGGCCAAAAACATTCAGTACTTC. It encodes CASSSRTGEAKNIQYF.

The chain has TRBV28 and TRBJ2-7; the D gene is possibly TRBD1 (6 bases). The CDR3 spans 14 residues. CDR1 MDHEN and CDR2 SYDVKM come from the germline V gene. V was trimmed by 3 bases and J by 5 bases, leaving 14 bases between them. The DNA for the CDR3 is TGTGCCAGCAGTTTGCACACCAGGGGAAACGAGCAGTACGTC. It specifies CASSLHTRGNEQYV.

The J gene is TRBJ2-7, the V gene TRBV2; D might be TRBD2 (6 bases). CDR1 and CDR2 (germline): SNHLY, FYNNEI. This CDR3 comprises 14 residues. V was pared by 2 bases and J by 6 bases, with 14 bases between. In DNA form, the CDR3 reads TGTGCCAGCAGTGAAAGGCTAGTGGGGGGCGAGCAGTACGTC. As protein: CASSERLVGGEQYV.

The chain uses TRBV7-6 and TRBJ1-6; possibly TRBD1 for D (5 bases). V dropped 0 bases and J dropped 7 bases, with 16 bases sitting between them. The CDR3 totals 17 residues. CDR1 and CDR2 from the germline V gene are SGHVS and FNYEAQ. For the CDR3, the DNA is TGTGCCAGCAGCTTAGCGCTCGGGGGGAGTAAAAATTCACCCCTCCACTTT. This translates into CASSLALGGSKNSPLHF.

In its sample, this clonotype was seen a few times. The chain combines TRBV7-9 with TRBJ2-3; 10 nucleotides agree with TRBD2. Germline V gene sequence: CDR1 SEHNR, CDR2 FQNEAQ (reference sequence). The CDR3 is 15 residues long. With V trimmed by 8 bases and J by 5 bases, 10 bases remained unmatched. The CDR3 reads CASHTAGGRGDTQYF. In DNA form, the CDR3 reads TGTGCCAGCCACACAGCGGGGGGGCGGGGAGATACGCAGTATTTT.

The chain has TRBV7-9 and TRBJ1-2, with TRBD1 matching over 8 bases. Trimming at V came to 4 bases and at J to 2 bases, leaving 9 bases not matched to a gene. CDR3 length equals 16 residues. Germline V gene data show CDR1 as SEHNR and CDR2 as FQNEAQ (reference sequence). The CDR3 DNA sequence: TGTGCCAGCAGCTCGTCGAACCGGGACAGGAACTATGGCTACACCTTC. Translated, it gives CASSSSNRDRNYGYTF.

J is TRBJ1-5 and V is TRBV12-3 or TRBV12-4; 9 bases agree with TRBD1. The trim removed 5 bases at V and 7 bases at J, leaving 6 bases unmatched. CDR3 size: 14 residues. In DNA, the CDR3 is TGTGCCAGCAGTCTAGGACAGGGGTGGCAGCCCCAGCATTTT. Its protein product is CASSLGQGWQPQHF.

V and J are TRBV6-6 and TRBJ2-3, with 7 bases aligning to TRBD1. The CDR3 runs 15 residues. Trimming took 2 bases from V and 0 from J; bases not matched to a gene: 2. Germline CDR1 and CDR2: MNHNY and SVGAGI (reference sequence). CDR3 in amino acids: CASSYPGQSTDTQYF. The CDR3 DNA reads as TGTGCCAGCAGTTACCCGGGACAGAGCACAGATACGCAGTATTTT.

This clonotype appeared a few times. Here the CDR3 DNA reads TGTGCCAGCAGCCCGCGGCCGGGGGCCTACGAGCAGTACTTC. Its translation is CASSPRPGAYEQYF. The chain couples TRBV7-9 to TRBJ2-7, with a tentative D call TRBD2 (6 bases). Germline CDR1 is SEHNR and CDR2 is FQNEAQ (reference sequence). There are 14 residues in the CDR3. Trimming took off 5 bases at V and 2 bases at J, with 13 bases between the two ends. The full variable domain, its missing parts supplied by reference TRBV7-9 and TRBJ2-7, is DTGVSQNPRHKITKRGQNVTFRCDPISEHNRLYWYRQTLGQGPEFLTYFQNEAQLEKSRLLSDRFSAERPKGSFSTLEIQRTEQGDSAMYLCASSPRPGAYEQYFGPGTRLTVT.

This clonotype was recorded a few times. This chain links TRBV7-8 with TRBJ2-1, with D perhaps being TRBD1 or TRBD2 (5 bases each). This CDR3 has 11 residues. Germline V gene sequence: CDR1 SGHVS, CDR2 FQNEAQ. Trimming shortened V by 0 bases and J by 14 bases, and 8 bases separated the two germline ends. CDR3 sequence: CASSLAGEKFF. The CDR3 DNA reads TGTGCCAGCAGCTTAGCGGGGGAGAAGTTCTTC.

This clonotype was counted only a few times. The CDR3: CSAKVGYEQYF. In DNA, the CDR3 is TGCAGTGCTAAAGTGGGCTACGAGCAGTACTTC. This rearrangement joins TRBV20-1 to TRBJ2-7; unclear D gene. Trimming stripped 4 bases from V and 3 bases from J, with 7 bases between. CDR1 and CDR2 from the germline V gene are DFQATT and SNEGSKA (reference sequence). This CDR3 is 11 amino acids long.

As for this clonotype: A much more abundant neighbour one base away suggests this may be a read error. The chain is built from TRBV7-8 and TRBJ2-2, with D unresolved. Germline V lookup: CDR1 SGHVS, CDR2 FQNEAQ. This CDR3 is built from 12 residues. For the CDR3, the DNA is TGTGTCAGCTTCCTGAACACCGGGGAGCTGTTTTTT. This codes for CVSFLNTGELFF.